The next 26 T cell receptor beta chains were all read from a single sample in a study of chemoradiotherapy in HPV16-positive cancers. Sequencing used immunoSEQ multiplex PCR; TCRdb keeps in-frame clones, though not all of them. The sample shows some 5,900 clones, roughly 84% of them seen only once. Here the sequenced sample was tumor tissue, taken from a patient who underwent chemoradiotherapy. These receptors came from a human donor with HPV-associated anogenital cancer.

The gene calls are TRBV19 and TRBJ2-7; 8 bases align to TRBD1. J gave up 2 bases and V 6 bases, and 6 bases lay outside the gene matches. The length of the CDR3 is 14 residues. Germline V gene data show CDR1 as LNHDA and CDR2 as SQIVND (reference sequence). CDR3 amino acids: CASSQGQATYEQYF. DNA for the CDR3: TGTGCCAGTAGCCAGGGACAGGCAACCTACGAGCAGTACTTC. Looking up the rest from reference TRBV19 and TRBJ2-7 gives the full variable domain: DGGITQSPKYLFRKEGQNVTLSCEQNLNHDAMYWYRQDPGQGLRLIYYSQIVNDFQKGDIAEGYSVSREKKESFPLTVTSAQKNPTAFYLCASSQGQATYEQYFGPGTRLTVT.

This clone has just one count. The V and J genes are TRBV13 and TRBJ2-6; 9 bases agree with TRBD2. The CDR3 is made up of 18 amino acids. CDR1 is PRHDT, CDR2 FYEKMQ, per germline (reference sequence). V was clipped by 7 bases and J by 0 bases; unmatched bases: 10. The CDR3 sequence: CASTGGGDLFSGANVLTF. In DNA, the CDR3 is TGTGCCAGCACCGGCGGGGGGGATCTTTTCTCTGGGGCCAACGTCCTGACTTTC.

The rearrangement joins TRBV4-1 to TRBJ2-7, with 7 nucleotides matching TRBD1. Germline V gene data show CDR1 as MGHRA and CDR2 as YSYEKL. CDR3 length: 14 amino acids. Unmatched junction bases numbered 7, after V lost 4 bases and J lost 4 bases. In nucleotides, the CDR3 is TGCGCCAGCAGCCCCCGGGACAGCTTTTACGAGCAGTACTTC. Its protein product is CASSPRDSFYEQYF.

The chain is built from TRBV7-8 and TRBJ2-7; TRBD2 agrees at 7 bases. Trimming took 0 bases from V and 1 from J; bases not matched to a gene: 3. Germline CDR1 SGHVS, CDR2 FQNEAQ. The CDR3 covers 15 residues. The chain's CDR3 is CASSLAIGGSYEQYF. CDR3 DNA sequence: TGTGCCAGCAGCTTAGCAATCGGGGGGTCCTACGAGCAGTACTTC.

The genes are TRBV21-1 and TRBJ1-2; TRBD1, as called in the table, went unchecked against the DNA. TRBV21-1 is labeled a pseudogene. This CDR3 has 18 residues. CDR3 residues: CASSKDRRGPTTNYGYTF. The CDR3 DNA reads TGTGCCAGCAGCAAGGACCGCAGGGGACCCACTACGAACTATGGCTACACCTTC.

V gene TRBV9 combines with J gene TRBJ1-3; D is ambiguous. The germline CDR1 and CDR2 sequences are SGDLS and YYNGEE. With 4 bases removed from V and 6 bases from J, the gap between germline ends came to 5 bases. This CDR3 has 11 residues. The CDR3 DNA reads as TGTGCCAGCAGCTCGCTAAACACCATATATTTT. Translated, it gives CASSSLNTIYF.

This chain uses TRBV29-1 with TRBJ1-2, with a possible D match to TRBD1 (6 bases). V dropped 3 bases and J dropped 5 bases, with 13 bases sitting between them. CDR1 is SQVTM, CDR2 ANQGSEA, per germline. This CDR3 spans 13 amino acids. The DNA for the CDR3 is TGCAGCGTTGAGAGCAGGGGTGGTTATGGCTACACCTTC. This codes for CSVESRGGYGYTF. Using reference TRBV29-1 and TRBJ1-2 for the parts outside the CDR3, the full variable domain is SAVISQKPSRDICQRGTSLTIQCQVDSQVTMMFWYRQQPGQSLTLIATANQGSEATYESGFVIDKFPISRPNLTFSTLTVSNMSPEDSSIYLCSVESRGGYGYTFGSGTRLTVV.

The CDR3 protein is CASSLLPSARLDSYEQYF. CDR3 DNA: TGCGCCAGCAGCTTGTTGCCTTCTGCTCGACTAGACTCCTACGAGCAGTACTTC. The chain links TRBV5-1 to TRBJ2-7; D is possibly TRBD2 (6 bases). CDR1 is SGHRS, CDR2 YFSETQ, per germline. This CDR3 is built from 18 residues. Trimming left V 1 base short and J 0 bases short, with 20 bases between.

The chain combines TRBV6-1 with TRBJ2-2; D may be TRBD1 (5 bases). This CDR3 comprises 12 residues. Germline V gene sequence: CDR1 MNHNS, CDR2 SASEGT. With 5 bases removed from V and 12 bases from J, the gap between germline ends came to 13 bases. Written as DNA, the CDR3 is TGTGCCAGCAGTTTATTCGCAGGGAAGCTGTTTTTT. It specifies CASSLFAGKLFF.

The rearrangement uses TRBV9 and TRBJ1-3; a possible D gene is TRBD1 (6 bases). CDR3 size: 16 residues. The V end was cut by 0 bases, the J end by 1 base, with 11 bases between. Looked up from germline, CDR1 is SGDLS and CDR2 is YYNGEE. Here the CDR3 reads CASSVGTDTSGNTIYF. In DNA, the CDR3 is TGTGCCAGCAGCGTAGGGACAGACACTTCTGGAAACACCATATATTTT.

V usage is TRBV6-1 and J usage is TRBJ1-4; D remains unclear. Germline CDR1 MNHNS, CDR2 SASEGT. V dropped 1 base and J dropped 4 bases, with 4 bases sitting between them. This CDR3 comprises 13 residues. The CDR3: CASSEELNEKLFF. The CDR3 bases are TGTGCCAGCAGTGAAGAGCTTAATGAAAAACTGTTTTTT.

V is TRBV27 and J is TRBJ1-2; 7 nucleotides align to TRBD1. V trimming: 7 bases; J trimming: 4 bases; junction bases outside the gene matches: 6. CDR3 length equals 13 residues. CDR1 is MNHEY and CDR2 is SMNVEV in the germline V gene (reference sequence). The DNA of the CDR3 is TGTGCCAGCAAAACAGGGGAGGCCTATGGCTACACCTTC. This codes for CASKTGEAYGYTF.

This clone was seen just once. The rearrangement joins TRBV18 to TRBJ1-2, with a possible D match to TRBD1 (5 bases). Germline values: CDR1 KGHSH, CDR2 LQKENI. Trimming stripped 3 bases from V and 3 bases from J, with 17 bases between. The CDR3 totals 16 residues. The CDR3 here is CASSPVVSQGDYGYTF. Written as DNA, the CDR3 is TGTGCCAGCTCACCGGTTGTCTCCCAAGGGGACTATGGCTACACCTTC.

V usage is TRBV14 and J usage is TRBJ1-2; unclear D gene. Germline V gene data show CDR1 as SGHDN and CDR2 as FVKESK. Trimming left V 4 bases short and J 4 bases short, with 10 bases between. The CDR3 has 13 residues. For the CDR3, the DNA is TGTGCCAGCAGCCCTTTTGGGCGCTATGGCTACACCTTC. This gives the protein CASSPFGRYGYTF.

The chain links TRBV5-1 to TRBJ1-1, with TRBD1 matching 11 bases. CDR3 length: 16 residues. Losses at the gene ends were 3 bases for V and 5 bases for J; bases not matched to a gene: 9. Per the germline V gene, CDR1 is SGHRS and CDR2 is YFSETQ. In DNA form, the CDR3 reads TGCGCCAGCAGCTACCCGGGACAGGGGGTGAGGACTGAAGCTTTCTTT. Amino acid sequence: CASSYPGQGVRTEAFF.

The chain recombines TRBV11-1 with TRBJ1-1, with TRBD1 as a possible D gene (5 bases). CDR1 and CDR2 (germline): SGHAT, FQDESV (reference sequence). Between the trimmed V and J ends, which lost 4 bases and 5 bases, there was a span of 14 bases. The CDR3 has 14 residues. The CDR3 nucleotides read TGTGCCAGCAGCTCGGGCCTGGGGCGGACTGAAGCTTTCTTT. It translates to CASSSGLGRTEAFF.

This sequence joins TRBV2 and TRBJ2-1; no firm D call. CDR3 length: 14 residues. V lost 3 bases and J lost 5, with 11 bases in between. Germline loops: CDR1 SNHLY, CDR2 FYNNEI. The CDR3 is CASSEGRTNNEQFF. The CDR3 nucleotides read TGTGCCAGCAGTGAGGGCAGAACTAACAATGAGCAGTTCTTC.

The chain links TRBV28 to TRBJ1-2; tentatively, D is TRBD1 (5 bases). CDR1 MDHEN and CDR2 SYDVKM come from the germline V gene. This CDR3 contains 13 residues. V was trimmed by 2 bases and J by 3 bases, leaving 7 bases between them. This CDR3 is CASSLGTDYGYTF. The CDR3 DNA follows: TGTGCCAGCAGTTTAGGGACGGACTATGGCTACACCTTC.

The chain recombines TRBV19 with TRBJ2-3, with 12 bases matching TRBD1. J gave up 3 bases and V 5 bases, and 9 bases lay outside the gene matches. The CDR3 has 17 residues. Germline V gene data show CDR1 as LNHDA and CDR2 as SQIVND (reference sequence). The CDR3 DNA reads TGTGCCAGTAGTGCCGGGACAGGGGGCGCGGGGACAGATACGCAGTATTTT. Translation gives CASSAGTGGAGTDTQYF.

The rearrangement uses TRBV5-1 and TRBJ2-7; TRBD1 aligns across 7 bases. CDR3 length: 14 amino acids. Per the germline V gene, CDR1 is SGHRS and CDR2 is YFSETQ. V trimming: 0 bases; J trimming: 6 bases; junction bases outside the gene matches: 6. CDR3: CASSLAGTVPEQYF. The CDR3 DNA is TGCGCCAGCAGCTTGGCCGGGACAGTGCCCGAGCAGTACTTC.

V usage is TRBV18 and J usage is TRBJ1-4, with 7 bases aligning to TRBD1. J lost 5 bases, V lost 0 bases, and 0 bases had no gene match. Per germline, CDR1 KGHSH and CDR2 LQKENI. CDR3 length: 14 residues. CDR3 residues: CASSPPGQNEKLFF. CDR3 bases: TGTGCCAGCTCACCACCGGGACAGAATGAAAAACTGTTTTTT.

The rearrangement joins TRBV5-1 to TRBJ2-3, with 13 nucleotides matching TRBD2. The CDR3 length is 17 residues. CDR1 SGHRS and CDR2 YFSETQ come from the germline V gene. Unmatched junction bases numbered 9, after V lost 4 bases and J lost 4 bases. CDR3 in DNA: TGCGCCAGCAGCCCCGGACTAGCGGGGGAGTTGTCAGATACGCAGTATTTT. It encodes CASSPGLAGELSDTQYF.

The chain uses TRBV30 and TRBJ1-5; tentatively, D is TRBD1 (6 bases). The CDR3 length is 15 residues. V was pared by 2 bases and J by 1 base, with 12 bases between. The V gene's germline CDR1 is GTSNPN and CDR2 SVGIG (reference sequence). CDR3 DNA sequence: TGTGCCTGGAGTCCCCAGGGGTACAGCAATCAGCCCCAGCATTTT. Translated: CAWSPQGYSNQPQHF.

The V call is TRBV11-2, the J call TRBJ1-1; 8 bases fit TRBD1. Germline V lookup: CDR1 SGHAT, CDR2 FQNNGV. This CDR3 is built from 15 residues. V shed 5 bases, J shed 0 bases, and the junction held 5 bases outside the gene matches. CDR3 in amino acids: CASSPRDRLNTEAFF. Here the CDR3 DNA reads TGTGCCAGCAGCCCTCGGGACAGGTTGAACACTGAAGCTTTCTTT.

The chain carries TRBV18 and TRBJ1-2; 7 nucleotides match TRBD1. This CDR3 has 14 residues. Germline values: CDR1 KGHSH, CDR2 LQKENI. J gave up 5 bases and V 3 bases, and 6 bases lay outside the gene matches. CDR3 amino acids: CASSPSGTEYGYTF. DNA for the CDR3: TGTGCCAGCTCACCTTCCGGGACAGAATATGGCTACACCTTC.

By sample fraction, this clone is large. The chain uses TRBV5-4 and TRBJ1-2, with 8 nucleotides matching TRBD1. This CDR3 contains 15 residues. The germline V gene has CDR1 SGHNT and CDR2 YYREEE (reference sequence). The V gene end was trimmed by 7 bases and the J gene end by 4 bases; junction bases not matched to a gene: 12. The CDR3 DNA follows: TGTGCCAGCCGAACCGCGACAGGGGTCGGCTATGGCTACACCTTC. This sequence encodes CASRTATGVGYGYTF.